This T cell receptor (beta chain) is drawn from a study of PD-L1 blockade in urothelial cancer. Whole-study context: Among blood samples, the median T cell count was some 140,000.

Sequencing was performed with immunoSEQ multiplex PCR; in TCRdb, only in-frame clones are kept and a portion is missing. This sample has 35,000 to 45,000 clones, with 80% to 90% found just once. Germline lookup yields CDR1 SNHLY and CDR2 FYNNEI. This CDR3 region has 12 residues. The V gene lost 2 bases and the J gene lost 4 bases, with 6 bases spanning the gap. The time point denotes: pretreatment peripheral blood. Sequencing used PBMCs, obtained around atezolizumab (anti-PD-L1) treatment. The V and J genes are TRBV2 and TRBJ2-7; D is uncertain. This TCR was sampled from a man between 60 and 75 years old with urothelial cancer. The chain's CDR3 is CASSESGYEQYF. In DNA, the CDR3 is TGTGCCAGCAGTGAATCGGGTTACGAGCAGTACTTC.